These 28 T cell receptor beta chains originate from one sample sequenced in a study of blood T cell repertoires in COVID-19. This table comes from immunoSEQ multiplex PCR, and its TCRdb copy is limited to in-frame clones, with some not included. Of about 330,000 clones in the sample, around 87% were seen once. Sequencing was performed on PBMCs or T cells enriched from blood (not recorded which). The receptors stem from a woman under 40 who had recovered from COVID-19.

The chain uses TRBV28 and TRBJ2-7; 9 positions agree with TRBD2. V was clipped by 6 bases and J by 5 bases; unmatched bases: 8. The CDR3 covers 14 residues. CDR1 is MDHEN and CDR2 is SYDVKM in the germline V gene. This chain's CDR3 is CASSSAGTSHEQYF. DNA for the CDR3: TGTGCCAGCAGCTCAGCGGGGACTAGCCACGAGCAGTACTTC. Full variable domain (rest looked up from reference TRBV28 and TRBJ2-7): DVKVTQSSRYLVKRTGEKVFLECVQDMDHENMFWYRQDPGLGLRLIYFSYDVKMKEKGDIPEGYSVSREKKERFSLILESASTNQTSMYLCASSSAGTSHEQYFGPGTRLTVT.

The CDR3 region has the DNA TGTGCCAGCAGCCCTTTCGACCGGAGCTCCTACGAGCAGTACTTC. Residues: CASSPFDRSSYEQYF. This chain joins TRBV14 and TRBJ2-7, with unresolved D. The CDR3 is 15 residues long. Germline loops: CDR1 SGHDN, CDR2 FVKESK. Trimming stripped 4 bases from V and 0 bases from J, with 13 bases between.

The chain is built from TRBV3-1 (or the pseudogene TRBV3-2) and TRBJ2-1, with TRBD1 matching 8 bases. The CDR3 sequence is 15 residues long. The V gene's germline CDR1 is LGHDT and CDR2 YNNKEL (reference sequence). The junction had 12 bases not matched to a gene; V was cut back by 6 bases and J by 8 bases. The CDR3, as DNA: TGTGCCAGCAGTTATGACAGGGGCCCCTCGGATGAGCAGTTCTTC. Its protein product is CASSYDRGPSDEQFF.

The rearrangement joins TRBV19 to TRBJ1-1, with 10 bases matching TRBD1. Germline loops: CDR1 LNHDA, CDR2 SQIVND (reference sequence). V dropped 4 bases and J dropped 6; count of bases not matched to a gene: 14. This CDR3 spans 17 amino acids. The CDR3 region has the DNA TGTGCCAGTAGTACCCACCTTTCCGGACAGGGGGTGGCTGAAGCTTTCTTT. Residues: CASSTHLSGQGVAEAFF.

Concerning this clone: The sample contains more than one DNA sequence encoding this CDR3. This sequence joins TRBV7-2 and TRBJ1-2; 7 nucleotides line up with TRBD1. This CDR3 comprises 13 residues. Germline V gene data show CDR1 as SGHTA and CDR2 as FQGNSA. V dropped 4 bases and J dropped 5; count of bases not matched to a gene: 4. This CDR3 reads CASSSDRRYGYTF. CDR3 nucleotides: TGTGCCAGCAGCTCGGACAGGAGGTATGGCTACACCTTC.

V usage is TRBV5-8 and J usage is TRBJ2-2; 9 nucleotides agree with TRBD2. CDR1 is SGHTS and CDR2 is YDEGEE in the germline V gene. CDR3 size: 17 residues. With V trimmed by 1 base and J by 9 bases, 13 bases remained unmatched. CDR3 in DNA: TGTGCCAGCAGCTTGACCAAGTCGGGACTAGCCCACCGGGAGCTGTTTTTT. Translation: CASSLTKSGLAHRELFF.

CDR3 sequence (DNA): TGTGCCAGCAGCGTAGCGGCGCAGGGTACCGAGCAGTACTTC. Its protein product is CASSVAAQGTEQYF. The chain combines TRBV9 with TRBJ2-7; a possible D gene is TRBD1 (5 bases). Trimming took off 0 bases at V and 6 bases at J, with 13 bases between the two ends. The germline CDR1 and CDR2 sequences are SGDLS and YYNGEE. The CDR3 has 14 amino acids. Using reference TRBV9 and TRBJ2-7 for the parts outside the CDR3, the full variable domain is DSGVTQTPKHLITATGQRVTLRCSPRSGDLSVYWYQQSLDQGLQFLIQYYNGEERAKGNILERFSAQQFPDLHSELNLSSLELGDSALYFCASSVAAQGTEQYFGPGTRLTVT.

The rearrangement joins TRBV18 to TRBJ2-1, with 10 bases lining up with TRBD1. Germline CDR1 is KGHSH and CDR2 is LQKENI. After removal of 2 bases from V and 8 bases from J, the junction contained 12 bases not matched to a gene. The CDR3 spans 17 residues. The DNA for the CDR3 is TGTGCCAGCTCACCAGGGACGCCGGGACAGGGGCGCCATGAGCAGTTCTTC. Protein: CASSPGTPGQGRHEQFF.

A single count supports this clone. This chain joins TRBV27 and TRBJ2-7; the match to TRBD2 covers 15 bases. Trimming at V came to 5 bases and at J to 0 bases, leaving 2 bases not matched to a gene. This CDR3 contains 16 residues. Germline CDR1 reads MNHEY; CDR2 reads SMNVEV (reference sequence). For the CDR3, the DNA is TGTGCCAGCAGTCCGGGACTAGCGGGGGGCTCCTACGAGCAGTACTTC. Residues: CASSPGLAGGSYEQYF.

This chain joins TRBV3-1 (or the pseudogene TRBV3-2) and TRBJ2-7; TRBD1 is a possible D gene (6 bases). This CDR3 contains 16 residues. The V gene's germline CDR1 is LGHDT and CDR2 YNNKEL (reference sequence). Deletions cut 3 bases from V and 2 bases from J, with 17 bases between. For the CDR3, the DNA is TGTGCCAGCAGCCACGTCAAGACAGGTTACGCCTACGAGCAGTACTTC. Protein sequence: CASSHVKTGYAYEQYF.

This clone was recorded a few times. The chain employs TRBV27 and TRBJ2-3, with TRBD2 as a possible D gene (6 bases). V was shortened by 5 bases and J by 5 bases, with 17 bases between the two germline ends. Germline values: CDR1 MNHEY, CDR2 SMNVEV (reference sequence). The CDR3 is 15 residues long. The DNA of the CDR3 is TGTGCCAGCAGTCCCCGGGACTCTTACGAAGATACGCAGTATTTT. This translates into CASSPRDSYEDTQYF.

The chain joins TRBV7-9 to TRBJ1-3; a possible D gene is TRBD1 (6 bases). Per the germline V gene, CDR1 is SEHNR and CDR2 is FQNEAQ (reference sequence). The CDR3 extends over 15 amino acids. Deletions cut 1 base from V and 4 bases from J, with 11 bases between. CDR3 in amino acids: CASSLVYREGNTIYF. In nucleotides, the CDR3 is TGTGCCAGCAGCTTAGTATACAGGGAGGGAAACACCATATATTTT.

V usage is TRBV3-1 (or the pseudogene TRBV3-2) and J usage is TRBJ1-1, with 8 bases fitting TRBD1. Germline values: CDR1 LGHDT, CDR2 YNNKEL (reference sequence). V shed 3 bases, J shed 3 bases, and the junction held 6 bases outside the gene matches. The CDR3 is 15 amino acids. The DNA for the CDR3 is TGTGCCAGCAGCCAGACAGGGGTGGGGGACACTGAAGCTTTCTTT. Translation: CASSQTGVGDTEAFF.

The CDR3, as DNA: TGTGCCAGCAGCTTCGGGACAGGGGTGTACAATGAGCAGTTCTTC. It specifies CASSFGTGVYNEQFF. The chain couples TRBV11-1 to TRBJ2-1; 10 bases line up with TRBD1. Germline assignment: CDR1 SGHAT and CDR2 FQDESV (reference sequence). This CDR3 contains 15 residues. Trimming removed 3 bases from V and 4 bases from J; junction bases left unmatched: 3.

This clone occurred a few times. V gene TRBV5-8 combines with J gene TRBJ1-4, with TRBD1 matching over 8 bases. The V gene end was trimmed by 0 bases and the J gene end by 5 bases; junction bases not matched to a gene: 6. The CDR3 covers 16 residues. Germline CDR1 and CDR2: SGHTS and YDEGEE. The chain's CDR3 is CASSLARGLNNEKLFF. The CDR3 nucleotides read TGTGCCAGCAGCTTGGCCAGGGGGCTTAACAATGAAAAACTGTTTTTT.

This clone has just a few counts. The V gene is TRBV6-5, the J gene TRBJ1-1; 7 bases align to TRBD1. Germline assignment: CDR1 MNHEY and CDR2 SVGAGI. V lost 2 bases, J lost 2 bases, and 5 bases stayed unmatched. This CDR3 is 15 amino acids long. The CDR3 coding sequence is TGTGCCAGCAGTTACGAGGGGGCCTATAACACTGAAGCTTTCTTT. This translates into CASSYEGAYNTEAFF.

This chain uses TRBV9 with TRBJ2-1; 7 bases align to TRBD1. Germline V gives CDR1 SGDLS, CDR2 YYNGEE. This CDR3 spans 14 amino acids. V lost 4 bases, J lost 7 bases, and 8 bases stayed unmatched. Here the CDR3 reads CASSHSTGMNEQFF. Written as DNA, the CDR3 is TGTGCCAGCAGCCATTCGACAGGGATGAATGAGCAGTTCTTC.

Comment on this clone: This CDR3 is missing its conserved last phenylalanine or tryptophan, likely due to a read error. The limits of the CDR3 on the DNA are not certain, so only TCRdb's listed CDR3 is given. The chain uses TRBV18 and TRBJ1-2; the DNA was not used to check the table's D call, TRBD1. The CDR3 extends over 11 residues, inclusive of both ends. CDR1 and CDR2 from the germline V gene are KGHSH and LQKENI. The CDR3: CASSPEDRVEL.

The J gene is TRBJ2-5, the V gene TRBV6-5, with 10 positions matching TRBD1. Germline CDR1 MNHEY, CDR2 SVGAGI. V dropped 6 bases and J dropped 5; count of bases not matched to a gene: 6. This CDR3 has 14 residues. Here the CDR3 DNA reads TGTGCCAGCAGGGACCGACAGGGGGCGGAGACCCAGTACTTC. This sequence encodes CASRDRQGAETQYF.

The sample holds a few counts of this clone. CDR3 nucleotide sequence: TGTGCCACCAGCGGAGGGACAGCTTACTCTGGAAACACCATATATTTT. Translated, it gives CATSGGTAYSGNTIYF. The chain combines TRBV15 with TRBJ1-3; 7 positions agree with TRBD1. The CDR3 is 16 amino acids. The V gene end was trimmed by 5 bases and the J gene end by 0 bases; junction bases not matched to a gene: 7. Germline values: CDR1 LNHNV, CDR2 YYDKDF (reference sequence).

The V call is TRBV19, the J call TRBJ2-7, with 7 bases lining up with TRBD1. Germline loops: CDR1 LNHDA, CDR2 SQIVND (reference sequence). CDR3 length: 17 amino acids. V shed 9 bases, J shed 1 base, and the junction held 18 bases outside the gene matches. The chain's CDR3 is CARSRKTRDSFSYEQYF. CDR3 nucleotides: TGTGCCAGGAGCCGAAAAACCCGGGACAGTTTTTCCTACGAGCAGTACTTC.

The chain carries TRBV11-2 and TRBJ2-1; 7 nucleotides line up with TRBD2. This CDR3 comprises 14 residues. Germline CDR1 and CDR2: SGHAT and FQNNGV. The junction had 4 bases not matched to a gene; V was cut back by 4 bases and J by 4 bases. The CDR3 loop reads CASSSERGYNEQFF. The CDR3, as DNA: TGTGCCAGCAGCTCCGAGCGGGGATACAATGAGCAGTTCTTC. The full variable domain, completed using reference TRBV11-2 and TRBJ2-1, is EAGVAQSPRYKIIEKRQSVAFWCNPISGHATLYWYQQILGQGPKLLIQFQNNGVVDDSQLPKDRFSAERLKGVDSTLKIQPAKLEDSAVYLCASSSERGYNEQFFGPGTRLTVL.

The chain has TRBV5-7 and TRBJ1-3; D is unresolved. TRBV5-7 is an ORF, and what it does is uncertain. The V end lost 1 base, the J end lost 4 bases, and 12 bases lay between the germline ends. The CDR3 contains 15 residues. Here the CDR3 reads CASSLFRVRGNTIYF. Written as DNA, the CDR3 is TGTGCCAGCAGCTTGTTTCGGGTAAGGGGAAACACCATATATTTT.

This clone was observed a single time. The rearrangement uses TRBV10-3 and TRBJ2-6, with 9 bases aligning to TRBD1. CDR3 length: 19 amino acids. The trim removed 4 bases at V and 0 bases at J, leaving 10 bases unmatched. Germline assignment: CDR1 ENHRY and CDR2 SYGVKD. CDR3 in amino acids: CAISGVRDRDFSGANVLTF. DNA of the CDR3: TGTGCCATCAGTGGGGTCCGGGACAGGGATTTCTCTGGGGCCAACGTCCTGACTTTC.

This clone appeared once. The chain carries TRBV5-1 and TRBJ1-1; D gene unclear. This CDR3 spans 14 amino acids. Trimming removed 3 bases at V and 7 bases at J, with 16 bases between. Germline-derived CDR1 and CDR2 are SGHRS and YFSETQ. The DNA of the CDR3 is TGCGCCAGCAGCTCGGGGTTCTTGGGCGGTGAAGCTTTCTTT. Protein product: CASSSGFLGGEAFF.

This chain links TRBV5-1 with TRBJ1-5; D gene unclear. CDR3 length: 15 amino acids. The germline CDR1 and CDR2 sequences are SGHRS and YFSETQ. Trimming left V 0 bases short and J 4 bases short, with 11 bases between. DNA of the CDR3: TGCGCCAGCAGCTTGGAAAGCGGGGATAATCAGCCCCAGCATTTT. Amino acids: CASSLESGDNQPQHF.

CDR3 in DNA: TGTGCCAGCAGCTTCCGACCTGGCAGGGCGAACACCGGGGAGCTGTTTTTT. The encoded protein is CASSFRPGRANTGELFF. This chain joins TRBV11-2 and TRBJ2-2, with D possibly matching TRBD1 (5 bases). CDR1 is SGHAT, CDR2 FQNNGV, per germline. This CDR3 has 17 amino acids. Trimming took 3 bases from V and 0 from J, leaving 14 bases between them.

The genes are TRBV5-4 and TRBJ1-1; D remains unclear. The CDR3 has 13 residues. The V end lost 4 bases, the J end lost 1 base, and 8 bases lay between the germline ends. In germline, CDR1 is SGHNT, CDR2 YYREEE (reference sequence). The CDR3 loop is CASSDNRNTEAFF. The CDR3 DNA follows: TGTGCCAGCAGCGATAACAGGAACACTGAAGCTTTCTTT.